Included here is one T cell receptor beta chain sequence, with context. This sample is drawn from a study of cytomegalovirus exposure and HLA in healthy donors. The PCR used 60 Vbeta and 13 Jbeta primers. The assay was immunoSEQ multiplex PCR, and TCRdb's table has in-frame clones only and misses some. The sample comprises 86,000 or so clones, about 85% of which are singletons, and about 15% rests with the top ten. Trimming cost V 1 base and J 7 bases, with 11 bases left between them. This CDR3 comprises 15 residues. Germline V gene data show CDR1 as SGHTA and CDR2 as FQGNSA. The chain links TRBV7-2 to TRBJ1-6; weak D call: TRBD1 (5 bases). The sequenced material came from PBMCs. This receptor was identified in a middle-aged woman in good health and CMV-seropositive. The CDR3 loop is CASSLVRQHNSPLHF. The CDR3 coding sequence is TGTGCCAGCAGCTTAGTTAGACAGCACAATTCACCCCTCCACTTT.